Presented here are 4 T cell receptor beta chains from one specimen sequenced in a study of cytomegalovirus exposure and HLA in healthy donors. PCR employed 60 Vbeta and 13 Jbeta primers. The data were produced by immunoSEQ multiplex PCR, yet TCRdb's version contains in-frame clones alone and is incomplete. Among approximately 220,000 clones listed, around 83% were seen once. Sequencing input: PBMCs. Source of these receptors: a girl under 18 in good health and CMV-seronegative.

V gene TRBV7-9 combines with J gene TRBJ2-1; 9 positions match TRBD2. Trimming at V came to 3 bases and at J to 7 bases, leaving 1 base not matched to a gene. The CDR3 length is 13 residues. CDR1 SEHNR and CDR2 FQNEAQ come from the germline V gene (reference sequence). The CDR3 coding sequence is TGTGCCAGCAGCTTTAGCGGGGGAAATGAGCAGTTCTTC. Translated: CASSFSGGNEQFF.

The chain has TRBV6-5 and TRBJ1-1; possible D gene TRBD1, 5 bases. V was cut by 8 bases and J by 1 base, with 17 bases left in between. Germline CDR1 and CDR2: MNHEY and SVGAGI. This CDR3 comprises 15 residues. This chain's CDR3 is CASSTRGSRNTEAFF. CDR3 in DNA: TGTGCCAGCTCAACTCGGGGGTCGAGGAACACTGAAGCTTTCTTT.

This clone was counted only a few times. V and J are TRBV6-5 and TRBJ1-1; the match to TRBD1 covers 8 bases. With 6 bases clipped from V and 0 bases from J, the junction kept 6 bases outside the gene matches. Germline CDR1 and CDR2: MNHEY and SVGAGI. This CDR3 comprises 15 residues. CDR3 nucleotide sequence: TGTGCCAGCAGCCGGGGACAGGCAATGAACACTGAAGCTTTCTTT. The encoded protein is CASSRGQAMNTEAFF.

This chain links TRBV10-3 with TRBJ2-1; D is ambiguous. V lost 0 bases and J lost 9, with 9 bases in between. Germline assignment: CDR1 ENHRY and CDR2 SYGVKD. The CDR3 is 13 residues long. CDR3 in DNA: TGTGCCATCAGTGAGTCGGCAAACCTTGAGCAGTTCTTC. It is translated as CAISESANLEQFF.